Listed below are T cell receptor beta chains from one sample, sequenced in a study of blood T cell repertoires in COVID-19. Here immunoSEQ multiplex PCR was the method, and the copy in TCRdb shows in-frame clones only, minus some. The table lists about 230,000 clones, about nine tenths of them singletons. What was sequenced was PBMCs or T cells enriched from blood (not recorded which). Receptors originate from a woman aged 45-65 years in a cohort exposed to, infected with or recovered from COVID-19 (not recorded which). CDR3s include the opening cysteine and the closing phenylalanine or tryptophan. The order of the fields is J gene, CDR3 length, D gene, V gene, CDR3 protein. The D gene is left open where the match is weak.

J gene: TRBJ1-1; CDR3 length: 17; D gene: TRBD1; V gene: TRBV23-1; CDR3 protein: CASSQSGMGQVNTEAFF
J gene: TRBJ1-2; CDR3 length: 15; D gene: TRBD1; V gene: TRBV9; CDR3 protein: CASSVTDRAYYGYTF
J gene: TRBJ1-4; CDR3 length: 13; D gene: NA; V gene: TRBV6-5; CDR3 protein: CASSTQANEKLFF
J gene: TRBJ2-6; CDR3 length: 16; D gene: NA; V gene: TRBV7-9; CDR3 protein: CASSQEDTSGANVLTF
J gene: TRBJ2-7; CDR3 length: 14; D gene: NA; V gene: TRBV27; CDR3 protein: CASALRSYGGEQYF
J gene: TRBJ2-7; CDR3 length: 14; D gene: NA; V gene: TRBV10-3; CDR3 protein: CAISYSQVYNEQYF
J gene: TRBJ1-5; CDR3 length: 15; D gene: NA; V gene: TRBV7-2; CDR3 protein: CASSLQGTSNQPQHF
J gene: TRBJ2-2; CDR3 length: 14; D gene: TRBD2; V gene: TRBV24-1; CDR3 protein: CATSERGGTGELFF
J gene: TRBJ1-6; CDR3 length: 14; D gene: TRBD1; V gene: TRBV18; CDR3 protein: CASSPEDRGMALHF
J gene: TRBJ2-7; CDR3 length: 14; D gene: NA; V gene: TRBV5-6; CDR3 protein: CASSPPPGTYEQYF
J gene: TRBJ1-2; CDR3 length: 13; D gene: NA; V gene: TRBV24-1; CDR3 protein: CATPEEKDYGYTF
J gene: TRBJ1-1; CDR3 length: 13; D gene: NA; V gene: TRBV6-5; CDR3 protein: CASNINRVPEAFF
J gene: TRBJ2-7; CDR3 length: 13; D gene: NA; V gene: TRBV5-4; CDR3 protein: CASSLKMGDEQYF
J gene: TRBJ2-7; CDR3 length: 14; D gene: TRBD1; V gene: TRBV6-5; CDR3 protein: CASRFGDRVNEQYF
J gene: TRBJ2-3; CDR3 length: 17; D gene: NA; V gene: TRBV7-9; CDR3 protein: CASSLARLARYTDTQYF
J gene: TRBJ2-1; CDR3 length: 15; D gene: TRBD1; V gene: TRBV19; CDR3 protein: CASSSLGQGNNEQFF
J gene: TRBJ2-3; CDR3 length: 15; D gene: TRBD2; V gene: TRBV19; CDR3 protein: CASTRQAGVTDTQYF
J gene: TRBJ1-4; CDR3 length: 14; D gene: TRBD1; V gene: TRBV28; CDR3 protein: CASSSGTGFEKLFF
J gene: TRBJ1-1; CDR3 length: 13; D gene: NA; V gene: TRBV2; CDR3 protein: CASSRRGNTEAFF
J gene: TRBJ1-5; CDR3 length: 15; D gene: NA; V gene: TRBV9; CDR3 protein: CAPTPRRRNNQPQHF
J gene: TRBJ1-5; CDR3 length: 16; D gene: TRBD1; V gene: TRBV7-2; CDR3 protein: CASSFARGLGYQPQHF
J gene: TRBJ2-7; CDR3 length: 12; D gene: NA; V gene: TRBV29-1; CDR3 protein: CSVRTEHYEQYF
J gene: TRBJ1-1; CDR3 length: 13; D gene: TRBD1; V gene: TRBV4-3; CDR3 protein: CASSQEQGAGAFF
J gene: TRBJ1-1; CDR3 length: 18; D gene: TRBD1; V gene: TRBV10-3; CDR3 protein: CAITDTGAAGGMNTEAFF
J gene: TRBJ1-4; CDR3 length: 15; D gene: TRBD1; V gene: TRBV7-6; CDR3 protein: CASSPSTGRQEKLFF
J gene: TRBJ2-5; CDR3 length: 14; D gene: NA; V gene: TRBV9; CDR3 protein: CASSARGYQETQYF
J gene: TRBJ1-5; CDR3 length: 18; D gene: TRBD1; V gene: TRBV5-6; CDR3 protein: CASSRQGLGVVGNQPQHF
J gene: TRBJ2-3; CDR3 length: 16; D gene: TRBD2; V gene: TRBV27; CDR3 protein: CASSYVAGGPSDTQYF
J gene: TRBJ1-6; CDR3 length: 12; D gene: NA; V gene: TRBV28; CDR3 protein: CASSLPDSPLHF
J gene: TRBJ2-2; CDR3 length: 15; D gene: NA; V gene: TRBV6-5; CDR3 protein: CASSYLAGQGGELFF
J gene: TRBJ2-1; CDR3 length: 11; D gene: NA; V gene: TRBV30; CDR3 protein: CAWSVGGDQFF
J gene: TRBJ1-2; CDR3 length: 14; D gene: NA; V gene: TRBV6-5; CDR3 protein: CASSYSDKLDGYTF
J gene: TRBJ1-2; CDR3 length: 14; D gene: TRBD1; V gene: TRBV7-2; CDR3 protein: CASSLTTGDYGYTF
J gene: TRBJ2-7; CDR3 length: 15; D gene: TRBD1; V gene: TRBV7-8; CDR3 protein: CASSSGTGVTYEQYF
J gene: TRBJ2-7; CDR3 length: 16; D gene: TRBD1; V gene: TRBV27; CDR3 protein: CASSLLWRQGASEQYF
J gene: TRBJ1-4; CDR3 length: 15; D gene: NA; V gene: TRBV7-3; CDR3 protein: CASSALPGGREKLFF
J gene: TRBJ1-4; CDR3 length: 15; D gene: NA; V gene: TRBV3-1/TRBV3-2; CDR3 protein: CASSQSWGANEKLFF
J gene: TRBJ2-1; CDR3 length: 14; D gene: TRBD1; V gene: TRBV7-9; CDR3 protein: CASSHRQGAGEQFF
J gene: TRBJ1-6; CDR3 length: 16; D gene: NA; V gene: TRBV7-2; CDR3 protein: CASSPRAGLNNSPLHF
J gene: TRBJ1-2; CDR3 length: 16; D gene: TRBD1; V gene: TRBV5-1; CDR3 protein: CASSLGSTGGNYGYTF
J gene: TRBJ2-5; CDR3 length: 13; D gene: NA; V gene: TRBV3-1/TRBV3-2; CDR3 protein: CASKGTHQETQYF
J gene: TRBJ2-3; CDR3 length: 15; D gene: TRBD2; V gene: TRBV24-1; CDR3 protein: CATRAGGLFTDTQYF
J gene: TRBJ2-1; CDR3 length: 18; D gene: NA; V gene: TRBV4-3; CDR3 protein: CASSQELVGGRPYNEQFF
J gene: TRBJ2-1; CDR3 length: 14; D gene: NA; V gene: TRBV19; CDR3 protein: CASSMLSGYNEQFF
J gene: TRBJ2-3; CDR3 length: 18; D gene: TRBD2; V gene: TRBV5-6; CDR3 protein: CASSTPGTSGDSTDTQYF
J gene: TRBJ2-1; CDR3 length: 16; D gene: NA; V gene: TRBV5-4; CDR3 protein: CASSLDAGSSYNEQFF